This entry concerns a single T cell receptor beta chain. The data originate from a study of T cell responses to AZD1222 COVID-19 vaccine. TCRdb's copy holds only in-frame clones and misses some; the assay was immunoSEQ multiplex PCR. The table records around 120,000 clones, around 88% of them present only once. Germline CDR1 reads SGHTA; CDR2 reads FQGNSA. Trimming pared 6 bases from V and 2 bases from J, leaving 13 bases between. This CDR3 region has 15 residues. The clonotype comes from an adult in good health. The sample consisted of peripheral blood, taken on day 0 of MenACWY control vaccination. The J gene is TRBJ1-4, the V gene TRBV7-2, with a tentative D call TRBD1 (5 bases). CDR3 bases: TGTGCCAGCAGGACGTCCGGGACGACTAATGAAAAACTGTTTTTT. It yields the protein CASRTSGTTNEKLFF. The full variable domain, in which reference TRBV7-2 and TRBJ1-4 provide the parts outside the CDR3, is GAGVSQSPSNKVTEKGKDVELRCDPISGHTALYWYRQSLGQGLEFLIYFQGNSAPDKSGLPSDRFSAERTGGSVSTLTIQRTQQEDSAVYLCASRTSGTTNEKLFFGSGTQLSVL.